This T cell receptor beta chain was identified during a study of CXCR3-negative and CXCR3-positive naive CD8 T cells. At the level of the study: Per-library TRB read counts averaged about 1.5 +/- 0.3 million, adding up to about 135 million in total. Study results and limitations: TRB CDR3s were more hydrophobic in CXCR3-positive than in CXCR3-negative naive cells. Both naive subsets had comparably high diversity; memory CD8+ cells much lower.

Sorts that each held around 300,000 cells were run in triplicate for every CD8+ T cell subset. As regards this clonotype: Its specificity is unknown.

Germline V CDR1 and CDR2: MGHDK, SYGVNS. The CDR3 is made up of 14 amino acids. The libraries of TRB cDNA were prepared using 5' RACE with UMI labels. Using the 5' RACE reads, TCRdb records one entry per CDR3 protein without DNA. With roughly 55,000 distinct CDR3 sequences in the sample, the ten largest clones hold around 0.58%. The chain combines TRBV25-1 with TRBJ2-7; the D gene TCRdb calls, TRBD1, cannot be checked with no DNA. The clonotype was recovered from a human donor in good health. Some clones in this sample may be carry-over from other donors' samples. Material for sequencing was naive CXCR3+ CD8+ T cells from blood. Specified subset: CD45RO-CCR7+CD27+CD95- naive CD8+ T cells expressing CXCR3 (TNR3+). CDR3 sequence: CASRFGQGTHEQYF.